The 16 T cell receptor beta chains listed next were all sequenced from one sample in a study of shared clonotypes between healthy human individuals. Data came from immunoSEQ multiplex PCR; TCRdb stores just in-frame clones and leaves some out. The top ten clones hold about 0.41% of a sample with roughly 2,300,000 clones, roughly 90% of them seen once. Sequencing was performed on naive CD4+ T cells from PBMCs. Subset: CD45RA+ positively selected. Receptors originate from a man in his late teens or twenties in good health. Some clones in this sample may be carry-over from other donors' samples.

J is TRBJ2-5 and V is TRBV7-8; the D is unclear. V lost 3 bases and J lost 0, with 8 bases in between. The V gene's germline CDR1 is SGHVS and CDR2 FQNEAQ. The CDR3 has 14 residues. DNA of the CDR3: TGTGCCAGCAGCTTTCGCGGCCACCAAGAGACCCAGTACTTC. Protein: CASSFRGHQETQYF.

J is TRBJ1-5 and V is TRBV7-2, with a tentative D call TRBD1 (5 bases). The germline gives CDR1 SGHTA, CDR2 FQGNSA. The CDR3 is 15 amino acids. V was clipped by 1 base and J by 6 bases, with 13 bases between them. In nucleotides, the CDR3 is TGTGCCAGCAGCTTAGGGAATCAGGGAGGTCAGCCCCAGCATTTT. This encodes CASSLGNQGGQPQHF.

The chain employs TRBV10-3 and TRBJ1-4, with D perhaps matching TRBD1 (5 bases). V lost 5 bases to trimming and J lost 8 bases, with 15 bases between them. Germline values: CDR1 ENHRY, CDR2 SYGVKD. There are 14 residues in the CDR3. In nucleotides, the CDR3 is TGTGCCATCAGTCCCGGGGGGTCTCGGGAAAAACTGTTTTTT. Its translation: CAISPGGSREKLFF.

The chain is built from TRBV6-6 and TRBJ2-1, with D possibly TRBD1 on 6 matching bases. The CDR3 covers 13 residues. V lost 2 bases, J lost 5 bases, and 7 bases lay in between. Germline-derived CDR1 and CDR2 are MNHNY and SVGAGI (reference sequence). CDR3: CASSYRDNNEQFF. CDR3 bases: TGTGCCAGCAGTTACCGGGACAACAATGAGCAGTTCTTC.

J is TRBJ1-5 and V is TRBV10-3; tentative D call: TRBD1 (5 bases). V was shortened by 2 bases and J by 0 bases, with 11 bases between the two germline ends. In germline, CDR1 is ENHRY, CDR2 SYGVKD. There are 16 residues in the CDR3. The CDR3 reads CAISEQGGISNQPQHF. Written as DNA, the CDR3 is TGTGCCATCAGTGAGCAGGGTGGTATTAGCAATCAGCCCCAGCATTTT.

This clone has more than one count but fewer than ten. The chain links TRBV9 to TRBJ1-3; no clear D gene. V was trimmed by 4 bases and J by 0 bases, leaving 5 bases between them. The germline V gene encodes CDR1 SGDLS and CDR2 YYNGEE. This CDR3 has 13 amino acids. CDR3 in amino acids: CASSTNSGNTIYF. The CDR3 DNA reads TGTGCCAGCAGCACAAACTCTGGAAACACCATATATTTT.

The V and J genes are TRBV7-2 and TRBJ1-1, with D unclear. This CDR3 spans 11 amino acids. V lost 5 bases and J 1 base, leaving 2 bases between the germline ends. The V gene's germline CDR1 is SGHTA and CDR2 FQGNSA. This CDR3 is CASSKNTEAFF. In DNA, the CDR3 is TGTGCCAGCAGCAAGAACACTGAAGCTTTCTTT.

The chain uses TRBV2 and TRBJ2-1; 8 nucleotides line up with TRBD2. This CDR3 has 19 residues. After removal of 6 bases from V and 4 bases from J, the junction contained 20 bases not matched to a gene. The germline V gene has CDR1 SNHLY and CDR2 FYNNEI. The CDR3 region is CASSGGGRRTASKYNEQFF. The CDR3 DNA reads TGTGCCAGCAGCGGGGGGGGGCGAAGGACTGCCTCTAAATACAATGAGCAGTTCTTC.

This chain links TRBV2 with TRBJ1-2, with D possibly matching TRBD1 (6 bases). V lost 4 bases to trimming and J lost 7 bases, with 13 bases between them. Per germline, CDR1 SNHLY and CDR2 FYNNEI. The CDR3 loop spans 13 amino acids. This CDR3 is CASSAEQGSGYTF. The CDR3 nucleotides are TGTGCCAGCAGTGCGGAACAGGGAAGTGGCTACACCTTC.

This chain joins TRBV6-5 and TRBJ1-3; D not resolved. Germline assignment: CDR1 MNHEY and CDR2 SVGAGI. The length of the CDR3 is 13 residues. V was cut by 6 bases and J by 2 bases, with 8 bases left in between. The CDR3 DNA reads as TGTGCCAGCAGAGAAGGTCCTGGAAACACCATATATTTT. Translating it yields CASREGPGNTIYF.

Notes on this clone: Different DNA sequences within this sample yield the same CDR3. The CDR3 DNA is TGTGCCAGTAGTATCCCGGGACGGAACACTGAAGCTTTCTTT. Translating it yields CASSIPGRNTEAFF. The chain recombines TRBV19 with TRBJ1-1; D might be TRBD1 (5 bases). The CDR3 is made up of 14 amino acids. V was clipped by 3 bases and J by 1 base, with 9 bases between them. CDR1 is LNHDA and CDR2 is SQIVND in the germline V gene (reference sequence).

The J gene is TRBJ1-3, the V gene TRBV28; D not resolved. Germline V CDR1 and CDR2: MDHEN, SYDVKM. The CDR3 is 17 amino acids. Trimming removed 4 bases from V and 4 bases from J, with 20 bases in between. This CDR3 reads CASSYLRIPTSGNTIYF. The CDR3 nucleotides are TGTGCCAGCAGTTACCTCAGGATCCCGACGTCGGGAAACACCATATATTTT.

The genes are TRBV10-3 and TRBJ1-3; maybe TRBD1 (6 bases). Germline assignment: CDR1 ENHRY and CDR2 SYGVKD. Between the trimmed V and J ends, which lost 4 bases and 2 bases, there was a span of 6 bases. This CDR3 is 13 amino acids long. Written as DNA, the CDR3 is TGTGCCATCAGTGGGGGGCCTGGAAACACCATATATTTT. This codes for CAISGGPGNTIYF.

The rearrangement links TRBV28 to TRBJ1-6; D not certain. The CDR3 sequence is 15 residues long. Per germline, CDR1 MDHEN and CDR2 SYDVKM. V lost 5 bases and J lost 7, with 15 bases in between. The CDR3 coding sequence is TGTGCCAGCAGTACAGTGGGTCAGGCCAATTCACCCCTCCACTTT. As protein: CASSTVGQANSPLHF.

The chain recombines TRBV28 with TRBJ2-5; D not certain. The germline V gene has CDR1 MDHEN and CDR2 SYDVKM. The CDR3 contains 13 residues. The V end was cut by 5 bases, the J end by 2 bases, with 9 bases between. The chain's CDR3 is CASSRPVQETQYF. As DNA, the CDR3 is TGTGCCAGCAGTAGGCCCGTTCAAGAGACCCAGTACTTC.

This rearrangement joins TRBV7-2 to TRBJ2-5; TRBD2 is a possible D gene (5 bases). The CDR3 contains 15 residues. Per the germline V gene, CDR1 is SGHTA and CDR2 is FQGNSA. Trimming cost V 1 base and J 7 bases, with 16 bases left between them. The CDR3 loop reads CASSLVTTAKWTQYF. CDR3 bases: TGTGCCAGCAGCTTAGTGACTACTGCGAAGTGGACCCAGTACTTC.